The clone carrying this T cell receptor beta chain was found a few times. The investigators reverse transcribed all of the isolated RNA, so they sequenced expressed TCRB transcripts. Libraries were prepared by immunoSEQ multiplex PCR; TCRdb keeps only in-frame clonotypes and omits some of them. The profile shows tens of thousands of clones, 25% to 35% of them singletons. Germline CDR1 SQVTM, CDR2 ANQGSEA. The CDR3 spans 14 residues. Losses at the gene ends were 7 bases for V and 0 bases for J; bases not matched to a gene: 7. The entry originates in a study of beta chain features in type 1 diabetes. The specimen sequenced was stem cell memory CD4+ T cells from blood. This rearrangement joins TRBV29-1 to TRBJ2-3, with 7 nucleotides matching TRBD1. The receptor was derived from a woman between 18 and 30 years old in good health. Written as DNA, the CDR3 is TGCAGCGCATCGGGACAGTCTAGCACAGATACGCAGTATTTT. It encodes CSASGQSSTDTQYF.